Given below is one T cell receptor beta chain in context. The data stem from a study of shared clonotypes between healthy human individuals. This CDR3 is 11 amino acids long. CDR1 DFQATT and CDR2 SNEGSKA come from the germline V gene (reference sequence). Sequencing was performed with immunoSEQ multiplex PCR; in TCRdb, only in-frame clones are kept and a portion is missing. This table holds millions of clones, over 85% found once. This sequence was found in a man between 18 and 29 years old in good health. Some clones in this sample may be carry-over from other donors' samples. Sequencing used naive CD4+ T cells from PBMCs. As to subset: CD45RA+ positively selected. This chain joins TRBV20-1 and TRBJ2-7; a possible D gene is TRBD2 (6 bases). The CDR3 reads CSSAGIHEQYF. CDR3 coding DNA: TGCAGCTCGGCGGGGATCCACGAGCAGTACTTC.